This paragraph reports one T cell receptor beta chain. This clonotype was counted ten times or more. Its recognized antigen is unknown. Nothing much larger sits one base from this clone, and base qualities are not available. V is reduced by 3 bases and J by 2 bases, leaving a spacing of 11 bases between them. CDR1 SGHVS and CDR2 FQNEAQ are derived from the germline V gene. Spanning cysteine to phenylalanine, the CDR3 consists of 14 amino acids. Just CDR3 DNA is preserved here, 42 bases in frame from base 1. TCR beta CDR3 regions were amplified from RNA transcripts for repertoire sequencing. The first round of RT-PCR was done with HTBI primers and the Qiagen OneStep RT-PCR kit, and was followed by a second round of multiplex PCR, then size selection and purification. Sequencing of the libraries was carried out on an Illumina HiSeq2000 in paired-end mode with 100 bp reads. Turning to the authors' computational methods: SOAPnuke was used to process the reads, throwing out any read that had adapters, had uncalled bases, had a mean Phred below 15, or lacked an exact constant-primer or identifier match. COPE v1.2.5 was used to merge high-quality paired reads. Each unique nucleotide sequence was treated as a clonotype, and MiTCR v1.1 was used to align the clonotypes to the IMGT TRB V, D and J references. The analysis was limited to V-J combinations with a frequency above 0.0001, which together covered approximately 99% of repertoires. For each V-J combination, a TCR clonal expansion and chaos score was defined as the ratio of F50 clonal expansion to chaos observed in the TCRdist matrix. Welch's t-statistics and random forest were used to reduce features to about a dozen V-J combinations, which were fed into a naive Bayes classifier. The Morisita-Horn index was used to measure how similar the thyroid and blood repertoires were. The public reads were reprocessed in TCRdb via fastp at Q25 and MiXCR, keeping in-frame beta chains. CDR3 protein duplicates are merged, each entry listing the most common genes and DNA. None of the V and J calls come from the authors' own analysis; TCRdb made them. The sample profile shows 240,000 or so distinct CDR3 sequences; less than 55% of them were found once. The ten biggest clones cover about half of the sample.

Ophthalmopathy patients were characterized by moderately to severely active disease, a Clinical Activity Score of at least 3, a NOSPECS grade of at least 4, and a disease duration under 3 months. Patients with other autoimmune diseases, uncontrolled infections, pregnancy or lactation were excluded. Clinical symptoms, serum thyroxine, TRAb, thyroid ultrasound and orbital computed tomography were used for diagnosis. Using Ficoll-Paque density gradient centrifugation, PBMCs were isolated from about 9.4 ml of fresh peripheral blood. Total RNA was extracted using Trizol reagent, and RNA quality was checked on an Agilent 2100 Bioanalyzer. These data come from a study of Graves' ophthalmopathy and Graves' hyperthyroidism (dated by TCRdb to the late 2010s). Context from the whole study: Peripheral blood was collected before any treatment was given, at the time of initial diagnosis. T-cell repertoires of thyroid tissue and blood were compared in six hyperthyroidism patients. The independent validation cohort included 20 or so hyperthyroidism patients plus 17 patients who later progressed from hyperthyroidism to ophthalmopathy. The study used TCR beta repertoire signatures to distinguish Graves' ophthalmopathy from Graves' hyperthyroidism and to predict progression to ophthalmopathy. In total, over 130 blood samples were TCR-sequenced: 43 ophthalmopathy, around 75 hyperthyroidism and about 17 hyperthyroidism-to-ophthalmopathy patients. Following sample collection, hyperthyroidism patients were given methimazole at a starting dose of 30 mg daily, and ophthalmopathy patients were given high-dose intravenous methylprednisolone. To explore V-J signatures that distinguish ophthalmopathy from hyperthyroidism, a discovery set of about a hundred patients was enrolled, made up of more than 40 with ophthalmopathy and fewer than 60 with stable hyperthyroidism.

Broad study findings and their caveats: Ophthalmopathy was separated from stable hyperthyroidism by the 13-signature model with about 85% sensitivity and 81% to 84% specificity in cross-validation and with 80%/75% in the test set. No statistical method was used to predetermine the sample size, and group allocation was not hidden from the investigators. Most expanded thyroid clonotypes with a frequency above 0.001 also appeared in blood, which suggests that blood repertoires may reflect the immune response in the thyroid. In validation, the model predicted ophthalmopathy progression with more than 55% sensitivity and less than 80% specificity; roughly 11 predicted patients were CT-confirmed with GO in a median of about 6.1 months.

Sequencing was performed on peripheral blood. Here the chain combines TRBV7-8 and TRBJ2-7; perhaps TRBD1 is the D gene, with 6 bases matching. This receptor was identified in an adult man with Graves' ophthalmopathy. At the DNA level, the sequence is TGTGCCAGCAGCTTGCTACAGGGAACCTACGAGCAGTACTTC. This is translated as CASSLLQGTYEQYF.